The 5 T cell receptor beta chains reported below all come from one sample, sequenced in a study of OX40 agonist ivuxolimab in advanced cancers. Measured with immunoSEQ multiplex PCR; TCRdb has only the in-frame clones, and not every one. Here the sample spans under 13,000 clones, more than 60% being singletons. Sequenced material: CD4+ or CD8+ T cells sorted from blood, taken in a trial of the OX40 agonist ivuxolimab. The receptors originated from an adult with an advanced solid tumor such as melanoma, head and neck, liver or kidney cancer.

This rearrangement joins TRBV14 to TRBJ2-3; 8 bases match TRBD1. The CDR3 totals 15 residues. With V trimmed by 4 bases and J by 1 base, 4 bases remained unmatched. The germline CDR1 and CDR2 sequences are SGHDN and FVKESK. The CDR3 DNA sequence: TGTGCCAGCAGCCCAGGGGGCTTCCGCACAGATACGCAGTATTTT. This gives the protein CASSPGGFRTDTQYF.

This clone was observed a single time. This chain connects TRBV12-5 to TRBJ2-5, with D uncertain. The germline V gene encodes CDR1 LGHNT and CDR2 FRNRAP. The germline V and J ends were trimmed by 3 bases and 4 bases, with 9 bases remaining between them. CDR3 length: 13 residues. The chain's CDR3 is CASGFGVGETQYF. Here the CDR3 DNA reads TGTGCTAGTGGTTTCGGTGTGGGAGAGACCCAGTACTTC.

The V gene is TRBV27, the J gene TRBJ1-5, with 8 bases that match TRBD1. V shed 5 bases, J shed 0 bases, and the junction held 3 bases outside the gene matches. CDR3 length: 15 residues. Germline V gene lookup returns CDR1 MNHEY and CDR2 SMNVEV (reference sequence). CDR3 coding DNA: TGTGCCAGCAGTCCCGACAGGGGTAGCAATCAGCCCCAGCATTTT. It translates to CASSPDRGSNQPQHF.

This rearrangement joins TRBV14 to TRBJ2-2; D might be TRBD2 (6 bases). V was cut by 4 bases and J by 6 bases, with 9 bases left in between. Germline V gene lookup returns CDR1 SGHDN and CDR2 FVKESK. The CDR3 consists of 13 residues. The CDR3 DNA sequence: TGTGCCAGCAGCCCAGGGAGGTCCGGGGAGCTGTTTTTT. Translation: CASSPGRSGELFF.

This clone has a handful of counts. This chain links TRBV25-1 with TRBJ1-1, with unresolved D. Germline CDR1 is MGHDK and CDR2 is SYGVNS. The CDR3 totals 13 residues. V lost 4 bases to trimming and J lost 1 base, with 7 bases between them. The CDR3 protein is CASSGTANTEAFF. The CDR3 coding sequence is TGTGCCAGCAGTGGAACGGCGAACACTGAAGCTTTCTTT.